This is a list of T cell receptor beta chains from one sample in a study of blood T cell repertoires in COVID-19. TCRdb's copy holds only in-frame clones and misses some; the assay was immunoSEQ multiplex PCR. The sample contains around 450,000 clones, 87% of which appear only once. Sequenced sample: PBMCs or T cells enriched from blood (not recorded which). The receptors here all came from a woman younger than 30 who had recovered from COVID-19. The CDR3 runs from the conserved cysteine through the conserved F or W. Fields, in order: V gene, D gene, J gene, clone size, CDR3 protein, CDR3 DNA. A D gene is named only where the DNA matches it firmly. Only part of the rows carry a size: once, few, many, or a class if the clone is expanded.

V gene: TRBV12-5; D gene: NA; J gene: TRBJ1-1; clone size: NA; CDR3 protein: CASGRVNTEAFF; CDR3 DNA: TGTGCTAGTGGGCGGGTGAACACTGAAGCTTTCTTT
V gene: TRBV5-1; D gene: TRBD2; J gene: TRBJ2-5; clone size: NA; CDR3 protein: CASSLQTSGEETQYF; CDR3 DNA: TGCGCCAGCAGCCTGCAGACTAGCGGGGAAGAGACCCAGTACTTC
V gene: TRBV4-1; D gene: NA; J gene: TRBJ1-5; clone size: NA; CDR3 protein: CASSQERDQPQHF; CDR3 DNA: TGCGCCAGCAGCCAAGAGAGGGATCAGCCCCAGCATTTT
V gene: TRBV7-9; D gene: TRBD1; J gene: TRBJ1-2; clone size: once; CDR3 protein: CASSGTGGFYGYTF; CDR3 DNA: TGTGCCAGCAGCGGGACAGGGGGATTCTATGGCTACACCTTC
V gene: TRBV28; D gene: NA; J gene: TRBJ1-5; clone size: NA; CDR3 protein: CASSGGNQPQHF; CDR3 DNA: TGTGCCAGCAGTGGGGGGAATCAGCCCCAGCATTTT
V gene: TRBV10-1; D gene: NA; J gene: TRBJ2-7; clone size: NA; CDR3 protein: CATHRGGYEQYF; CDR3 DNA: TGCGCCACACACAGGGGAGGCTACGAGCAGTACTTC
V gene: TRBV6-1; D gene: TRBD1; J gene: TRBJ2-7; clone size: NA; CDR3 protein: CASSDSSGQGPYEQYF; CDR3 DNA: TGTGCCAGCAGTGATTCATCCGGACAGGGCCCCTACGAGCAGTACTTC
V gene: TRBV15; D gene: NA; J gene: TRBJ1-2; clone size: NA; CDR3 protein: CATSSRGSGGYTF; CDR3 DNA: TGTGCCACCAGCAGCAGGGGCTCAGGGGGCTACACCTTC
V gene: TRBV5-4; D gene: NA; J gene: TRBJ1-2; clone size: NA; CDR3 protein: CASSPFIRGRDYGYTF; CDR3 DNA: TGTGCCAGCAGCCCCTTTATCCGAGGGAGGGACTATGGCTACACCTTC
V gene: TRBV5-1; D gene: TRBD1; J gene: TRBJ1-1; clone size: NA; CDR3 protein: CASSGGTDIEAFF; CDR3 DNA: TGCGCCAGCAGCGGCGGGACAGACATTGAAGCTTTCTTT
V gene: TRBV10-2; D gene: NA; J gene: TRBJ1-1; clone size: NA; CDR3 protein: CASTLPEGNTEAFF; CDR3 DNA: TGCGCCAGCACCCTCCCCGAGGGCAACACTGAAGCTTTCTTT
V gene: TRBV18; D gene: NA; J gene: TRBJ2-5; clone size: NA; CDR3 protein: CASSPISQGSQETQYF; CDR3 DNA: TGTGCCAGCTCACCAATATCCCAGGGATCCCAAGAGACCCAGTACTTC
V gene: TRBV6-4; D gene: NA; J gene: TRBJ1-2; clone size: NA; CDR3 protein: CASVRSGASYGYTF; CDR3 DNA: TGTGCCAGCGTCAGGAGTGGGGCGAGCTATGGCTACACCTTC
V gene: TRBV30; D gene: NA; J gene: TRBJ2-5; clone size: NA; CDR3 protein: CAWSPKAIETQYF; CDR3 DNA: TGTGCCTGGAGTCCTAAAGCGATAGAGACCCAGTACTTC
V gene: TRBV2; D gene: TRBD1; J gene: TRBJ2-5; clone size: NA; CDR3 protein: CASSLLGQAEETQYF; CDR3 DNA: TGTGCCAGCAGCCTTCTCGGACAGGCGGAAGAGACCCAGTACTTC
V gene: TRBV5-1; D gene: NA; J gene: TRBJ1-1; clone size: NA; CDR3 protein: CASSFLWNTEAFF; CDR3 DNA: TGCGCCAGCAGTTTTTTATGGAACACTGAAGCTTTCTTT
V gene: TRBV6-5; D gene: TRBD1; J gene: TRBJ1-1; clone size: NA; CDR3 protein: CAHSRGYTEAFF; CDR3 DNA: TGTGCCCATTCCAGGGGGTACACTGAAGCTTTCTTT
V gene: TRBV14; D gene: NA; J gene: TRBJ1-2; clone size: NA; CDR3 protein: CASSQGREGYTF; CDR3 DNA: TGTGCCAGCAGCCAAGGGCGGGAAGGCTACACCTTC
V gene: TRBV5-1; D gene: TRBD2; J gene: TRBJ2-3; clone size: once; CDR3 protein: CASSFITSGGSADTQYF; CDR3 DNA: TGCGCCAGCAGCTTCATTACTAGCGGGGGGTCGGCAGATACGCAGTATTTT
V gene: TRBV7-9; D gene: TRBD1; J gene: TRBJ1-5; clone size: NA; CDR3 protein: CASSPETGGNQPQHF; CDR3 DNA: TGTGCCAGCAGCCCGGAAACAGGGGGCAATCAGCCCCAGCATTTT
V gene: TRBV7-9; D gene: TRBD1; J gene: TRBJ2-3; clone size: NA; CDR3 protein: CASSHRGSTDTQYF; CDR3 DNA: TGTGCCAGCAGCCACAGGGGTAGCACAGATACGCAGTATTTT
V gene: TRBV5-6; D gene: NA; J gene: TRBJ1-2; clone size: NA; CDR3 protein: CASSSLANYGYTF; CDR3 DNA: TGTGCCAGCAGCTCGTTAGCTAACTATGGCTACACCTTC
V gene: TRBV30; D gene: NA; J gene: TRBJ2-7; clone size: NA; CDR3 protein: CAWSVQAFSYEQYF; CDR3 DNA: TGTGCCTGGAGTGTACAGGCGTTCTCCTACGAGCAGTACTTC
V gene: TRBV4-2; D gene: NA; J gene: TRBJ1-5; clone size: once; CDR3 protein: CASSYHMSNQPQHF; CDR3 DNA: TGTGCCAGCAGCTATCACATGAGCAATCAGCCCCAGCATTTT
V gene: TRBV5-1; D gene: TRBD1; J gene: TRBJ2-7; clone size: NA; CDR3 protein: CASSLATRGQNEQYF; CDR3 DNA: TGCGCCAGCAGCTTGGCTACCCGGGGACAGAACGAGCAGTACTTC
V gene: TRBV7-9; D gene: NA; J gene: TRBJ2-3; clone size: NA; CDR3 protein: CASSLIPQGADTQYF; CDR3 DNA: TGTGCCAGCAGCTTAATCCCTCAAGGGGCAGATACGCAGTATTTT
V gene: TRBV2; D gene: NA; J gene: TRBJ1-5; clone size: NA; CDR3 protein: CASSESYSNQPQHF; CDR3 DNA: TGTGCCAGCAGTGAATCGTATAGCAATCAGCCCCAGCATTTT
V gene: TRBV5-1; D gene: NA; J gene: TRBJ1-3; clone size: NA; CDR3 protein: CASSSSIAGNTIYF; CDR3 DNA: TGCGCCAGCAGCTCGAGTATAGCTGGAAACACCATATATTTT
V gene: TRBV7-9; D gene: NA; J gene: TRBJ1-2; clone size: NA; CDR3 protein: CASTREGSNYGYTF; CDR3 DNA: TGTGCCAGCACCCGGGAGGGTTCTAACTATGGCTACACCTTC
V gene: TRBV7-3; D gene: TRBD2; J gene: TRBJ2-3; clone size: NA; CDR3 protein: CASSLTVAGGPDTQYF; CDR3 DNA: TGTGCCAGCAGCTTAACAGTAGCGGGGGGGCCAGATACGCAGTATTTT
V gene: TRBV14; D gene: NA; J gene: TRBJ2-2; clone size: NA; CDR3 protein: CASSQNRANTGELFF; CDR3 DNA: TGTGCCAGCAGCCAGAACAGGGCGAACACCGGGGAGCTGTTTTTT
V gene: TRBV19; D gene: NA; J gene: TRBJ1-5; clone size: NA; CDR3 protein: CASNDRGGLNQPQHF; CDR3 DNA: TGTGCCAGTAATGATCGTGGGGGCCTTAATCAGCCCCAGCATTTT
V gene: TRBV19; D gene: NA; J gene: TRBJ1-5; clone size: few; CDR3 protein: CASSHLGEPQHF; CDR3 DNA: TGTGCCAGTAGTCACCTCGGTGAGCCCCAGCATTTT